Sequencing of this TCR beta chain was carried out in a study of T cells in Graves' hyperthyroidism and ophthalmopathy. Germline CDR1 reads MGHRA; CDR2 reads YSYEKL. The CDR3 is 12 residues long. V was cut by 1 base and J by 7 bases, with 5 bases left in between. This clonotype was observed a handful of times. The TCR beta CDR3 regions underwent amplification using RNA transcripts as the source. Primed by the HTBI set, a first-round RT-PCR was run on the TCR CDR3. TCRdb independently ran MiXCR on the multiplex PCR reads; one entry per CDR3 protein. This repertoire shows about 92,000 distinct CDR3 sequences, over 50% found once; its top ten account for roughly 29%.

Sample: blood. This receptor was taken from a woman between 40 and 55 years old with Graves' hyperthyroidism. The rearrangement joins TRBV4-1 to TRBJ1-5; D is unclear. The CDR3 reads CASSQGGQPQHF. The CDR3 region has the DNA TGCGCCAGCAGCCAAGGCGGCCAGCCCCAGCATTTT.